This is a list of T cell receptor delta chains from one sample in a study of Vδ1+ human thymocytes. TCRdb reprocessed the multiplex PCR reads through CATT. The profile shows roughly 56,000 delta-chain clones, over 13% of them singletons. Material for sequencing was Vdelta1+ gamma-delta thymocytes from the thymus. The source is a girl under three years old who had congenital heart surgery. Both conserved end residues are part of each CDR3. D genes are given only for firm matches. Size is omitted from some rows. Given values are once, few, many or a class for expanded clones.

D gene: .; V gene: TRDV1; J gene: TRDJ1; clone size: .; CDR3 DNA: TGTGCTCTTGGGGAATCCCTCCTGGTCTTAAAACTCATCTTT; CDR3 protein: CALGESLLVLKLIF
D gene: TRDD3; V gene: TRDV1; J gene: TRDJ1; clone size: .; CDR3 DNA: TGTGCTCTTGGCCCCGGCCTGGGGGGCACCGATAAACTCATCTTT; CDR3 protein: CALGPGLGGTDKLIF
D gene: .; V gene: TRDV1; J gene: TRDJ1; clone size: .; CDR3 DNA: TGTGCTCTTCTAACCCCTCCTACTTCGGCTGGGCGTACCGGTGTCAACACCGATAAACTCATCTTT; CDR3 protein: CALLTPPTSAGRTGVNTDKLIF
D gene: TRDD3; V gene: TRDV1; J gene: TRDJ1; clone size: .; CDR3 DNA: TGTGCTCTTGGGGATGCAACTAGCTGGAGGATACGCTGGGAGGGTGCCTTCACCGATAAACTCATCTTT; CDR3 protein: CALGDATSWRIRWEGAFTDKLIF
D gene: .; V gene: TRDV3; J gene: TRDJ1; clone size: .; CDR3 DNA: TGTGCCTTGATCACACTGCAGGGGTACTTTCACGATAAACTCATCTTT; CDR3 protein: CALITLQGYFHDKLIF
D gene: TRDD3; V gene: TRDV1; J gene: TRDJ1; clone size: .; CDR3 DNA: TGTGCTCTTGGGGAATCGCCTACTGGGGGATACGAGTTCGATAAACTCATCTTT; CDR3 protein: CALGESPTGGYEFDKLIF
D gene: .; V gene: TRDV2; J gene: TRDJ3; clone size: medium-sized; CDR3 DNA: TGTGCCTGCTCAAGGTTGGCTACCCACTCCTGGGACACCCGACAGATGTTTTTC; CDR3 protein: CACSRLATHSWDTRQMFF
D gene: TRDD3; V gene: TRDV1; J gene: TRDJ1; clone size: .; CDR3 DNA: TGTGCTCTTGGGGAGTTGTCTGGTACTGGGGGATACACCACCGATAAACTCATCTTT; CDR3 protein: CALGELSGTGGYTTDKLIF
D gene: .; V gene: TRDV1; J gene: TRDJ1; clone size: few; CDR3 DNA: TGTGCTCTTGGGGAATTCCTATCATGGGGGCCCCACACCGATAAACTCATCTTT; CDR3 protein: CALGEFLSWGPHTDKLIF
D gene: TRDD3; V gene: TRDV1; J gene: TRDJ1; clone size: .; CDR3 DNA: TGTGCTCTTGGGGAACTCTTCCTACGAAGGGGGATACGGAAACTCATCTTT; CDR3 protein: CALGELFLRRGIRKLIF
D gene: TRDD3; V gene: TRDV2; J gene: TRDJ4; clone size: .; CDR3 DNA: TGTGCCTGTGGCACGCGGGGGATACTTCTGATCTTT; CDR3 protein: CACGTRGILLIF
D gene: .; V gene: TRAV29/DV5; J gene: TRDJ1; clone size: few; CDR3 DNA: TGTGCAGCAGCCCGTTCCCTCCGCACCGATAAACTCATCTTT; CDR3 protein: CAAARSLRTDKLIF
D gene: .; V gene: TRDV1; J gene: TRDJ1; clone size: few; CDR3 DNA: TGTGCTCTTGGGGACCCTTCCTACCTTACTGGGGGGCGACCCGCGTACACCGATAAACTCATCTTT; CDR3 protein: CALGDPSYLTGGRPAYTDKLIF
D gene: TRDD3; V gene: TRDV1; J gene: TRDJ1; clone size: few; CDR3 DNA: TGTGCTCTTGGGGAACTTCGCCTTCCCACCCGTACTGGGGGATACGCTCCATCCACCGATAAACTCATCTTT; CDR3 protein: CALGELRLPTRTGGYAPSTDKLIF
D gene: .; V gene: TRDV1; J gene: TRDJ1; clone size: .; CDR3 DNA: TGTGCTCTTGGGGAACGCCTTCCTAAGGGGATACGCAAGAGGGGGACCGATAAACTCATCTTT; CDR3 protein: CALGERLPKGIRKRGTDKLIF
D gene: TRDD3; V gene: TRDV1; J gene: TRDJ1; clone size: .; CDR3 DNA: TGTGCTCTTGGGGTGACCCGAAGCCTTCTTCCACTGGGGGATTACAAGAGGGACACCGATAAACTCATCTTT; CDR3 protein: CALGVTRSLLPLGDYKRDTDKLIF
D gene: .; V gene: TRDV2; J gene: TRDJ1; clone size: .; CDR3 DNA: TGTGCCTGTGACACCGCCCTACTGGGCGTACTGGAGGGGATTGCCACCGATAAACTCATCTTT; CDR3 protein: CACDTALLGVLEGIATDKLIF
D gene: TRDD3; V gene: TRDV1; J gene: TRDJ1; clone size: .; CDR3 DNA: TGTGCTCTTGGGGGCCGGATGGGGGACCCGTACACCGATAAACTCATCTTT; CDR3 protein: CALGGRMGDPYTDKLIF
D gene: .; V gene: TRDV2; J gene: TRDJ1; clone size: .; CDR3 DNA: TGTGCCTGTGAGATGGGATTCAAATTAAACACCGATAAACTCATCTTT; CDR3 protein: CACEMGFKLNTDKLIF
D gene: .; V gene: TRDV1; J gene: TRDJ1; clone size: few; CDR3 DNA: TGTGCTCTTGGGGAATCTACCCTAACTGGCTACACCGATAAACTCATCTTT; CDR3 protein: CALGESTLTGYTDKLIF
D gene: TRDD3; V gene: TRDV1; J gene: TRDJ1; clone size: .; CDR3 DNA: TGTGCTCTGAGCTCTTACCACGGGGGATACGATAAACTTATCTTT; CDR3 protein: CALSSYHGGYDKLIF
D gene: TRDD3; V gene: TRDV1; J gene: TRDJ1; clone size: few; CDR3 DNA: TGTGCTCCTATTGTTCCAACTGGGGGTGACACCGATAAACTCATCTTT; CDR3 protein: CAPIVPTGGDTDKLIF
D gene: .; V gene: TRDV2; J gene: TRDJ1; clone size: .; CDR3 DNA: TGTGCCTGTGACATTCCCCCAATACCCACCGATAAACTCATCTTT; CDR3 protein: CACDIPPIPTDKLIF
D gene: .; V gene: TRDV1; J gene: TRDJ1; clone size: few; CDR3 DNA: TGTGCTCTTGGGGAACTAACTCCTACCTCGCGTGGGGGCGATAAACTCATCTTT; CDR3 protein: CALGELTPTSRGGDKLIF
D gene: .; V gene: TRDV1; J gene: TRDJ1; clone size: few; CDR3 DNA: TGTGCTCTTGGGGAACCCCTCTTCTTCCTCCTCGGGTTGGGGGACACCGATAAACTCATCTTT; CDR3 protein: CALGEPLFFLLGLGDTDKLIF
D gene: TRDD3; V gene: TRDV1; J gene: TRDJ1; clone size: few; CDR3 DNA: TGTGCTCTTGGGGAAGTTCCCCTTCTGGGGGATACTAGCGATAAACTCATCTTT; CDR3 protein: CALGEVPLLGDTSDKLIF
D gene: .; V gene: TRDV1; J gene: TRDJ1; clone size: .; CDR3 DNA: TGTGCTCTTGGGGAAGATAATGCATCCACCCTAGGACGACTCATCTTT; CDR3 protein: CALGEDNASTLGRLIF
D gene: TRDD3; V gene: TRDV1; J gene: TRDJ1; clone size: .; CDR3 DNA: TGTGCTCTTGGGGAACCCGGCCTCCGAGGCCGCTGGGGGAGCACCGATAAACTCATCTTT; CDR3 protein: CALGEPGLRGRWGSTDKLIF
D gene: .; V gene: TRDV1; J gene: TRDJ1; clone size: few; CDR3 DNA: TGTGCTCTTGGGCCCCTAGCCTTCCTAGGGAACTGGGGGCCCCAGTACACCGATAAACTCATCTTT; CDR3 protein: CALGPLAFLGNWGPQYTDKLIF
D gene: TRDD2; V gene: TRAV29/DV5; J gene: TRDJ1; clone size: many; CDR3 DNA: TGTGCAGCAAGCGCGGTTCCTACCGGATTTGCCGATAAACTCATCTTT; CDR3 protein: CAASAVPTGFADKLIF
D gene: TRDD3; V gene: TRDV1; J gene: TRDJ1; clone size: .; CDR3 DNA: TGTGCTCTTGGGGAAGATTTGTACTGGGGGATATGGTACACCGATAAACTCATCTTT; CDR3 protein: CALGEDLYWGIWYTDKLIF
D gene: .; V gene: TRDV1; J gene: TRDJ2; clone size: few; CDR3 DNA: TGTGCTCTTGGGGACCCGGCCTTCCTACAGATCCGGGGGATACCGTCAGCACAACTCTTCTTT; CDR3 protein: CALGDPAFLQIRGIPSAQLFF
D gene: .; V gene: TRDV1; J gene: TRDJ1; clone size: .; CDR3 DNA: TGTGCTCTTGGGGACCTTCCTACGGGGATACGCAGGTACACCGATAAACTCATCTTT; CDR3 protein: CALGDLPTGIRRYTDKLIF
D gene: TRDD3; V gene: TRDV1; J gene: TRDJ1; clone size: few; CDR3 DNA: TGTGCTCTTGGGGAACCTCCGAAAGACCCGGGATACGGGGTACTCATCTTT; CDR3 protein: CALGEPPKDPGYGVLIF
D gene: .; V gene: TRDV3; J gene: TRDJ3; clone size: .; CDR3 DNA: TGTGCCTTACGAAAGGTGGGGGGCTCCTGGGACACCCGACAGATGTTTTTC; CDR3 protein: CALRKVGGSWDTRQMFF
D gene: .; V gene: TRDV1; J gene: TRDJ1; clone size: .; CDR3 DNA: TGTGCTCTTGGGGAACAAACGAGAGTTTACGATAAACTCATCTTT; CDR3 protein: CALGEQTRVYDKLIF
D gene: TRDD2; V gene: TRDV1; J gene: TRDJ1; clone size: .; CDR3 DNA: TGTGCTCTTGGGGACGCTTTCCTTCCTACCGGTCCATACGAGCCTTACACCGATAAACTCATCTTT; CDR3 protein: CALGDAFLPTGPYEPYTDKLIF
D gene: TRDD3; V gene: TRDV1; J gene: TRDJ1; clone size: .; CDR3 DNA: TGTGCTCTTGGGGAAATTACGTCGTACTGGGGCGATAAACTCATCTTT; CDR3 protein: CALGEITSYWGDKLIF
D gene: TRDD3; V gene: TRDV1; J gene: TRDJ1; clone size: .; CDR3 DNA: TGTGCTCTTGGGGAACTAGTCCGAACAAGTACTGGGGGTTTCCATAAGGGGACCGATAAACTCATCTTT; CDR3 protein: CALGELVRTSTGGFHKGTDKLIF
D gene: TRDD3; V gene: TRDV1; J gene: TRDJ1; clone size: few; CDR3 DNA: TGTGCTCTTGGGGAAGCCTCTCCATTCTACGGGGGATACACCGATAAACTCATCTTT; CDR3 protein: CALGEASPFYGGYTDKLIF
D gene: .; V gene: TRDV1; J gene: TRDJ1; clone size: once; CDR3 DNA: TGTGCTCTTGGGGCATGCGGAAGGGCGGCGTGGTACACCGATAAACTCATCTTT; CDR3 protein: CALGACGRAAWYTDKLIF
D gene: TRDD3; V gene: TRDV1; J gene: TRDJ1; clone size: .; CDR3 DNA: TGTGCTCTTGGGACTAGCGGTGTACTGGGGGATACAGTCGATAAACTCATCTTT; CDR3 protein: CALGTSGVLGDTVDKLIF
D gene: .; V gene: TRDV1; J gene: TRDJ1; clone size: few; CDR3 DNA: TGTGCTCTTGGGGAACGGAAGCCTTCCTACGGGATACGCGGAGGGTTCCCCGATAAACTCATCTTT; CDR3 protein: CALGERKPSYGIRGGFPDKLIF
D gene: TRDD3; V gene: TRDV1; J gene: TRDJ1; clone size: .; CDR3 DNA: TGTGCTCTTGGGGTACTGCCCCAACTGGGGGATACGGGGACCGATAAACTCATCTTT; CDR3 protein: CALGVLPQLGDTGTDKLIF
D gene: .; V gene: TRDV1; J gene: TRDJ1; clone size: few; CDR3 DNA: TGTGCTCTTGGGGAAGACTTCCTATCAAGTACTGGGTTGGTGGGCGCCGATAAACTCATCTTT; CDR3 protein: CALGEDFLSSTGLVGADKLIF
D gene: TRDD3; V gene: TRDV1; J gene: TRDJ1; clone size: .; CDR3 DNA: TGTGCTCTTGGGGACATTATGTTAACGACCCAGGGGGATTCCCCGTACACCGATAAACTCATCTTT; CDR3 protein: CALGDIMLTTQGDSPYTDKLIF
D gene: TRDD3; V gene: TRDV1; J gene: TRDJ1; clone size: few; CDR3 DNA: TGTGCTCTTGGGGAACCCTTGGGAGACTGGGGGAAAACCGATAAACTCATCTTT; CDR3 protein: CALGEPLGDWGKTDKLIF
D gene: TRDD3; V gene: TRDV1; J gene: TRDJ1; clone size: .; CDR3 DNA: TGTGCTCTTGGGGAACTTCCCCTACTGGGGGATCCCGTTAAACTCATCTTT; CDR3 protein: CALGELPLLGDPVKLIF
D gene: TRDD3; V gene: TRDV2; J gene: TRDJ4; clone size: few; CDR3 DNA: TGTGCCTGTGACACGCGGTTTGTGGCCGGGGGATACGCGGGTCCCCTGATCTTT; CDR3 protein: CACDTRFVAGGYAGPLIF
D gene: .; V gene: TRDV1; J gene: TRDJ1; clone size: .; CDR3 DNA: TGTGCTCTTGGGGAACTCCGGGAGGACACCGATAAACTCATCTTT; CDR3 protein: CALGELREDTDKLIF
D gene: TRDD3; V gene: TRDV1; J gene: TRDJ1; clone size: .; CDR3 DNA: TGTGCTCTTGCGATTCCTACTGGGGGATCCAGGTACACCGATAAACTCATCTTT; CDR3 protein: CALAIPTGGSRYTDKLIF
D gene: TRDD3; V gene: TRDV1; J gene: TRDJ1; clone size: .; CDR3 DNA: TGTGCTCTTGGGGAGACTTCCTCACCGTACTGGGGGATACGAGGGTACACCGATAAACTCATCTTT; CDR3 protein: CALGETSSPYWGIRGYTDKLIF